This T cell receptor (beta chain) was documented in a study of cytomegalovirus exposure and HLA in healthy donors (dated by TCRdb to about 2017). Notes on the research overall: According to an earlier analysis of several hundred of the donors, 150 million to 200 million T cells yielded 117 million unique TCR beta sequences and about 280 Gb of sequence data. To predict cytomegalovirus infection status, the study brought together high-throughput TCR immunosequencing, statistical association of individual TCRs with disease status, and machine learning. On average, around 240,000 unique TCR beta nucleotide sequences were sequenced per donor among about 400 genotyped donors of the cohort, with approximately 18% of those sequences being non-productive. Rather than drawing on any new phenotypic data, the later analysis identified candidate immune exposures from TCR beta sequences and the way those sequences occurred across donors. In addition to the first cohort of around 670 subjects, a separate validation cohort of some 120 different subjects was used. Every repertoire in the discovery cohort had been generated on one and the same sequencing platform. Alongside the repertoire data, information on donor age, sex, ethnicity and CMV serostatus was compiled. The T cell repertoires of several hundred subjects were profiled by immunosequencing and related to cytomegalovirus serostatus. The study aimed to test whether signatures of past pathogen exposure could be identified by cataloging public T cell receptors. An early release that covered about 600 HLA-typed donors contained 250 to 350 gigabases of sequencing data and 70 million to 100 million unique TCR sequences. Because of strong linkage in the cohort, roughly five DR-DQ haplotypes were treated as single units for association and clustering. To decide whether each TCR beta V gene segment behaved as functional or pseudogenic, an earlier analysis of fewer than 750 of the donors relied on high-throughput TCR beta sequencing. Of the approximately 400 genotyped donors, roughly 80% were placed in the genetic ancestry cluster associated with self-reported Caucasian donors. To study patterns of TCR occurrence, a later analysis re-analyzed previously published TCR beta repertoires from just over 650 donors and added high-resolution HLA genotyping. HLA typing included class I and class II loci at four-digit resolution. Typing coverage differed by locus: A, B, C, DRB1 and DQB1 were typed in roughly 620-630 donors, DQA1 in 500 to 550, DPA1 in roughly 590, and DPB1 in 450 to 480. Genome-wide SNP genotypes for about three fifths of the roughly 700 donors were used in a later genetic analysis, which treated that subset as a discovery cohort.

The CDR3, cysteine through phenylalanine, is 14 amino acids long. CDR3 DNA only is kept here, 42 bases in frame from base 1. Relative to germline, V is missing 5 bases and J is missing 5 bases, with 3 bases of the junction outside any gene match. The germline V gene provides CDR1 SGHTA and CDR2 FQGNSA. Notes on this clone: It has no known antigen specificity. Within one base of it there is no much larger clone, and no base qualities were kept.

The cohort comprised more than 550 healthy bone marrow donors. Cohort members were all nominally healthy when sampled, although unrecorded immune exposures were likely present. The donor tested CMV seronegative and was one of the 352 seronegative cohort members. A peripheral blood sample was collected from each donor, and TCR beta sequencing was performed on peripheral blood mononuclear cells. The Qiagen DNeasy Blood Extraction Kit was used to extract genomic DNA from the blood cell samples. General study outcomes and caveats: The presence/absence analyses assumed that sequencing depth was roughly uniform across donors, and that assumption may not be true. In a later analysis, the rate of TCR association differed among HLA loci, with DRB1 alleles having the most associated TCRs and HLA-C alleles having the fewest. Compared with equally common non-associated chains, HLA-associated TCR beta chains in a later analysis were more clonally expanded and had lower generation probabilities. In a later analysis, about 17,000 TCR beta sequences were associated with specific HLA alleles at a false discovery rate of 0.05. In a later genetic analysis, fewer N-insertions in productive TCRs were reported among donors in an Asian-associated ancestry cluster than the roughly 640-donor mean. The only immune exposure information available for the cohort was CMV serostatus. Cytomegalovirus status was reported to be diagnosed by the classifier with high specificity and sensitivity in both the original and validation cohorts. Some IMGT-functional V segments, including TRBV6-2 and TRBV6-3, could not be told apart with the 87-base-pair reads, so those segments were excluded. Because HLA typing was missing for some donors at each locus, association tests included only the typed subset. Linkage disequilibrium might explain the correlated functional status among segregating V segments, but an unknown experimental factor could not be excluded. A further reported finding was that TCR beta sequences accurately predicted the HLA-A and HLA-B alleles for most subjects in the first cohort. Assigning TCR associations to individual alleles was difficult when HLA alleles, especially DR and DQ, strongly co-occurred. An earlier analysis of 450 to 750 of the donors showed that most TCR beta V segments appeared in productive rearrangements either about 90% or about 30% of the time, which broadly matched IMGT annotations. A group of highly shared sequence variants was considered likely to be a technical artifact of the sequencing pipeline. It was suggested by the authors that the approach could potentially be generalized to other disease states and immunological phenotypes. Three of the identified cytomegalovirus-associated TCR beta chains were confirmed in vitro to be specific for cytomegalovirus antigens. A later genetic analysis associated a missense DCLRE1C variant with V-gene and J-gene trimming of TCR beta chains, and an independent cohort replicated the association. This cohort had only TCR beta chains sequenced, and the lack of alpha or paired-chain data limited which features could be detected. Because counts were too low, approximately 18 rarely observed V segments, including chromosome 9 orphons, were excluded from the earlier analysis of some 540 of the donors. In a later analysis, several top co-occurrence clusters were reported to appear linked to parvovirus B19, influenza, CMV and Epstein-Barr virus. In the study, 150 to 200 TCR beta chains were listed as associated with cytomegalovirus. In a later analysis, most CMV-associated TCR beta chains were found to appear HLA-restricted, with HLA associations seemingly driven largely by CMV exposure. Most TCR sequences were observed very rarely across donors, whereas some public TCRs were present in many individuals.

Libraries were prepared through the immunoSEQ multiplex PCR assay. For the multiplex PCR, a mixture combining 60 forward primers for TCR Vbeta segments and 13 reverse primers for TCR Jbeta segments was used. The CDR3 region of rearranged TCR beta genes was amplified from genomic DNA with a multiplex PCR assay. The Illumina HiSeq System was used to sequence the amplified TCR beta libraries as 87-base-pair reads. In the source study's methods: A later analysis counted about 82 million unique TCR beta chains across the 666 repertoires, and 9 million to 14 million of these chains were shared by at least two donors. Raw reads were error-corrected and collapsed into unique sequences by a nearest-neighbor algorithm in which closely related sequences were merged to remove PCR and sequencing errors. Alignment of CDR3 sequences to IMGT reference sequences was used to assign V, D and J gene segments. Each retained sequence needed at least a six-nucleotide match to both a V gene segment and a J gene segment. A rearrangement counted as productive if the CDR3 had no stop codons and remained in frame with V and J, and every other rearrangement counted as non-productive. CDR3 was defined by IMGT convention, running from the second conserved V-encoded cysteine to the conserved J-encoded phenylalanine. Sequences without an unambiguous match to a single V gene segment were excluded from the earlier analysis of almost 600 of the donors. An earlier analysis of around 600 of the donors classified V segments as functional when productive rearrangements were above 56.7% and as segregating when the standard deviation between donors was above 5%. A statistical classification framework was developed to diagnose cytomegalovirus status using the catalog of TCR beta chain sequences. V and J gene assignment, in a later analysis, came from comparing TCR nucleotide sequences with IMGT/GENE-DB human TR gene sequences. Using the TCRdist pipeline, a later analysis assigned CDR3 sequences along with most-parsimonious VDJ recombination scenarios. A later analysis defined each TCR beta chain by its CDR3 amino acid sequence plus V-gene family, and excluded reads lacking a unique V-gene family. To address suspected cross-contamination and a sequencing artifact, a later analysis removed roughly 640 highly shared, low-generation-probability nucleotide sequences. A later analysis calculated a clonal expansion index for each public chain from normalized within-repertoire ranks of inferred template counts. In a later analysis, generation probabilities were computed using a VDJ recombination model fitted to out-of-frame rearrangements, and the results were checked against IGoR. Hypergeometric tests were used in a later analysis to score TCR-TCR, TCR-HLA and TCR-CMV co-occurrence, with a repertoire-size bias correction applied to the TCR pairs. To estimate false discovery rates, a later analysis permuted the HLA or CMV assignments 20 times. In a later analysis, co-occurring TCRs were grouped with DBSCAN, and TCRdist sequence similarity was added when clustering was performed within HLA-allele-positive subsets. Repertoires with fewer than 30,000 or more than 120,000 public chains, plus five repertoires with anomalous nucleotide sharing, were excluded from co-occurrence clustering. Here the immuneACCESS table is served through TCRdb, limited to in-frame sequences with V and J called. Missing clones are a known gap in these copies; in checked studies unresolved V genes cover under half, and the rest lacks a known reason. The V and J calls and clone size come from that table; D and trimming were worked out from the DNA. The sample has some 170,000 clones on record, 87% of them singletons. The top ten clones comprise about 0.9% of the sample.

The clonotype originates from a woman in her 30s in good health and CMV-seronegative. This chain joins TRBV7-2 to TRBJ1-4; 9 bases in the junction line up with TRBD1. The sample comprised PBMCs. The CDR3: CASSRDRANEKLFF. The nucleotide sequence is TGTGCCAGCAGCCGGGACAGGGCGAATGAAAAACTGTTTTTT.